This TCR beta chain derives from a study of CD8 T cells in Susac syndrome (dated by TCRdb to the late 2010s). About the full investigation: The study used repertoire sequencing to test whether antigen drove CD8+ T cell activation and differentiation in Susac syndrome. Broad study findings and their caveats: The TCR sequencing and HLA analysis was acknowledged to have included a relatively small number of individuals.

The CDR3 starts with the cysteine, ends with the phenylalanine, and has 11 residues. Only the CDR3 portion is preserved as DNA: 33 bases, with reading frame beginning at the first base. V gives up 6 bases and J gives up 8 bases, and the segment between their germline ends measures 10 bases. Comments on this clonotype: Its antigen remains unidentified. Base quality data are lacking; no much larger clone is found one base away.

RNA was extracted using the RNeasy kit, and about 0.45 to 1 ug of the RNA was reverse transcribed with random hexamers. TCR beta CDR3 regions were amplified with the immunoSEQ multiplex PCR assay covering 54 Vbeta and 13 Jbeta segments. Bias from PCR amplification was corrected by using a synthetic template baseline for primer optimization and for computational correction. The study's processing was this. Reads were assigned to V, D and J genes according to IMGT and analyzed in immunoSEQ Analyzer, with only productive sequences retained. Clonality was computed as one minus Shannon entropy normalized by log2 of the number of productive unique sequences. For each patient and control, public and private clones were evaluated among the 100 most prevalent clones. Clones were defined as Susac-specific when absent from the healthy and MS cohorts, from about 970 published viral clones and from other ImmuneACCESS disease sequences. TCRdb passed the public sequencing reads through fastp at Q25 and MiXCR, retaining productive beta sequences. Merged by CDR3 protein, the rows form single entries marked with the most common genes and DNA. TCRdb, not the original authors, processed these V and J calls. The sample profile shows a few hundred thousand distinct CDR3 sequences; 95% of them were found once. The top ten constitute roughly 0.09% of the sample.

Peripheral blood CD8+ and CD4+ T cells from healthy donors, Susac syndrome patients and multiple sclerosis patients were profiled by high-throughput TCR beta sequencing. Multiple sclerosis controls were treatment-naive patients with stable or active relapsing-remitting disease fulfilling revised McDonald criteria. Bulk CD8+ and CD4+ T cells were purified magnetically by negative isolation, whereas CD8+ TEMRA cells were enriched by FACS. Blood was drawn into EDTA tubes, processed within 24 hours, and PBMCs were isolated by density gradient centrifugation. PBMCs intended for TCR sequencing were frozen in liquid nitrogen and were later thawed in a 37 degrees C water bath. The sorted or isolated CD4+, CD8+ and CD8+ TEMRA cells reached a purity of at least 90%.

What was sequenced was CD4+ T cells from PBMCs. The TCR was taken from a human donor with multiple sclerosis. The receptor chain draws on TRBV12-3 or TRBV12-4 and TRBJ1-2; a confident D gene designation cannot be given. The CDR3 protein: CASSPTGGYTF. The base sequence is TGTGCCAGCAGCCCGACGGGGGGCTACACCTTC.